This TCR beta chain was observed in a study of T-cell reconstitution after alpha-beta-depleted transplantation in children. Preparation of the TCRbeta library involved a method that used unique molecular identifiers. MiXCR, applied by TCRdb to the PCR reads, yields one record per CDR3 protein. The profile shows hundreds of thousands of distinct CDR3 sequences, roughly 18% of them singletons. Germline V CDR1 and CDR2: LGHDT, YNNKEL (reference sequence). CDR3 length: 15 amino acids. With 1 base removed from V and 0 bases from J, the gap between germline ends came to 10 bases. Specimen: PBMCs from the stem cell graft donor, collected from the stem cell graft. This sequence was found in a human donor who donated a stem cell graft to a child with acute lymphoblastic leukemia. The chain couples TRBV3-1 to TRBJ2-7; D call uncertain. This CDR3 reads CASSQVRAHSYEQYF. Here the CDR3 DNA reads TGTGCCAGCAGCCAAGTTCGGGCCCACTCCTACGAGCAGTACTTC.